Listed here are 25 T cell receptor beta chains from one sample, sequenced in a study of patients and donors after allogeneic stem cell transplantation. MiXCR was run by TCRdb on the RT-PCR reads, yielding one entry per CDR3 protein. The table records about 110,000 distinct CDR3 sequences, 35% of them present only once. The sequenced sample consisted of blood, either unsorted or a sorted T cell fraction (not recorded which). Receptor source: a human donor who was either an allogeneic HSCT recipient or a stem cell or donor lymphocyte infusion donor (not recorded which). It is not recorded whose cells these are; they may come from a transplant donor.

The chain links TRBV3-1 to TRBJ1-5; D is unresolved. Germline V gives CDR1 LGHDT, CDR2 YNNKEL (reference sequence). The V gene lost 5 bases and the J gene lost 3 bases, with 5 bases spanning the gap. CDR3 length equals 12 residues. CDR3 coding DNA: TGTGCCAGCAGCTACAACAATCAGCCCCAGCATTTT. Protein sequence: CASSYNNQPQHF.

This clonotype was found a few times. Here the CDR3 reads CASSSTRRSTDTQYF. The CDR3 region has the DNA TGTGCCAGCAGTTCGACTAGGAGGTCCACAGATACGCAGTATTTT. The genes are TRBV12-3 or TRBV12-4 and TRBJ2-3, with D possibly being TRBD2 (6 bases). This CDR3 is built from 15 residues. The V end was cut by 4 bases, the J end by 2 bases, with 13 bases between.

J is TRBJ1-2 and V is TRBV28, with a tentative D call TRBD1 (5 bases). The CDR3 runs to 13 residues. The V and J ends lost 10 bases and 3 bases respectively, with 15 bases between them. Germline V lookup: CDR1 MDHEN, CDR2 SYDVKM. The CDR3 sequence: CATSSGLDYGYTF. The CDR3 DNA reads TGTGCCACCAGCTCAGGGTTGGACTATGGCTACACCTTC.

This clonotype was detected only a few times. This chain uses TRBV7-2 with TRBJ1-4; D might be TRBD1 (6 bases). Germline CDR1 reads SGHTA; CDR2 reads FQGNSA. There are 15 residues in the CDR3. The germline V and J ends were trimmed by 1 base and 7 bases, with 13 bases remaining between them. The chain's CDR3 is CASSLDRAGPEKLFF. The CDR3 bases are TGTGCCAGCAGCTTAGACAGGGCTGGGCCTGAAAAACTGTTTTTT. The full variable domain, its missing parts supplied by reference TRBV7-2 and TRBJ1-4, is GAGVSQSPSNKVTEKGKDVELRCDPISGHTALYWYRQSLGQGLEFLIYFQGNSAPDKSGLPSDRFSAERTGGSVSTLTIQRTQQEDSAVYLCASSLDRAGPEKLFFGSGTQLSVL.

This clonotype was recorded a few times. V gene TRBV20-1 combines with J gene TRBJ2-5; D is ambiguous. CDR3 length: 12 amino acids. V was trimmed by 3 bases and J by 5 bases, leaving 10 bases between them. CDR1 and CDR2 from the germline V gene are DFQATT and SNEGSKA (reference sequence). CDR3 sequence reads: CSASGSPETQYF. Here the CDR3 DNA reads TGCAGTGCTAGCGGTAGTCCGGAGACCCAGTACTTC.

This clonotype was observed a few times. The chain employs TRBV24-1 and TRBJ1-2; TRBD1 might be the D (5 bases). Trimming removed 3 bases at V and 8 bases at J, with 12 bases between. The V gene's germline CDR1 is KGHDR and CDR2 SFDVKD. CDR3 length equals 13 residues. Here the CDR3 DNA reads TGTGCCACCAGTGATATAGGGGCCAGCGGCTACACCTTC. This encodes CATSDIGASGYTF.

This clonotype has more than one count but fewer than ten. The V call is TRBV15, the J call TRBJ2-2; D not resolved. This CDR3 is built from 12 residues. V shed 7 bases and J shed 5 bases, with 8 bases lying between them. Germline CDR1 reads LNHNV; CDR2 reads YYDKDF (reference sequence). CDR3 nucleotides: TGTGCCACCATGAGGAAAACCGGGGAGCTGTTTTTT. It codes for CATMRKTGELFF.

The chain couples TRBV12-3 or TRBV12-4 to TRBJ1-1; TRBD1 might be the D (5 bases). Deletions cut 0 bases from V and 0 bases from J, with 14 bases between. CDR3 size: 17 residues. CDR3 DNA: TGTGCCAGCAGTTTAGCGCCCAAGGGACGGATGAACACTGAAGCTTTCTTT. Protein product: CASSLAPKGRMNTEAFF.

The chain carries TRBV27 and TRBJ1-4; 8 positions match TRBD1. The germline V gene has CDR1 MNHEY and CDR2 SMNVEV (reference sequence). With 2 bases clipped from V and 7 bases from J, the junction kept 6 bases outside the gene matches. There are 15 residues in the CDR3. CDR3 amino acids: CASSLEGTGLEKLFF. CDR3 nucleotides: TGTGCCAGCAGTTTAGAGGGGACAGGACTTGAAAAACTGTTTTTT.

CDR3 nucleotides: TGTGCCAGCAGCCGGGGACAGGAAGGCTACGAGCAGTACTTC. Amino acid sequence: CASSRGQEGYEQYF. The chain joins TRBV28 to TRBJ2-7; 8 nucleotides line up with TRBD1. The germline V gene has CDR1 MDHEN and CDR2 SYDVKM. J gave up 3 bases and V 6 bases, and 7 bases lay outside the gene matches. The CDR3 is 14 residues long.

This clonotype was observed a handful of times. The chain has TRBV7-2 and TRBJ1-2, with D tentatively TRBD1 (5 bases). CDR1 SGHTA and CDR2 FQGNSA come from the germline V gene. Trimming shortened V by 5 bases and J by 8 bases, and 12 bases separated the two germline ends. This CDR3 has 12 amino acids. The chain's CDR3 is CASSPLTAGYTF. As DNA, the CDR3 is TGTGCCAGCAGCCCCCTGACAGCCGGCTACACCTTC.

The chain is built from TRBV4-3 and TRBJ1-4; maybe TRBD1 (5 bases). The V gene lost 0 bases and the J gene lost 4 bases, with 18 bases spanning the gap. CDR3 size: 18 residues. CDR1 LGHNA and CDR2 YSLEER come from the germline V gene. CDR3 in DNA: TGCGCCAGCAGCCAAGATGAGGGAGGGGCGTTGAGTAATGAAAAACTGTTTTTT. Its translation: CASSQDEGGALSNEKLFF.

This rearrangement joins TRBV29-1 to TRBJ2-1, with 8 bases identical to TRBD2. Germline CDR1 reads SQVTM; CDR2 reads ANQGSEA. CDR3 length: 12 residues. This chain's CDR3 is CSGERELDEQFF. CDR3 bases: TGCAGTGGGGAGCGGGAGTTAGATGAGCAGTTCTTC.

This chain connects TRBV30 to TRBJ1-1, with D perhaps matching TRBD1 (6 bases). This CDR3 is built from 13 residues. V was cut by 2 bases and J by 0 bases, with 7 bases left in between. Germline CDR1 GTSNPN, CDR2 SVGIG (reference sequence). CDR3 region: CAWSTGLNTEAFF. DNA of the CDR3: TGTGCCTGGAGTACAGGGTTGAACACTGAAGCTTTCTTT.

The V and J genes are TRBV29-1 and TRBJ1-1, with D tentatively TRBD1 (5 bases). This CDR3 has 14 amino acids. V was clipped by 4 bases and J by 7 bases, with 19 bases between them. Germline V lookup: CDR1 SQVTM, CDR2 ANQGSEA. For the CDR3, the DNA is TGCAGCGTTGTATCTGTGCCGGGGGTTGGTGAAGCTTTCTTT. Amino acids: CSVVSVPGVGEAFF.

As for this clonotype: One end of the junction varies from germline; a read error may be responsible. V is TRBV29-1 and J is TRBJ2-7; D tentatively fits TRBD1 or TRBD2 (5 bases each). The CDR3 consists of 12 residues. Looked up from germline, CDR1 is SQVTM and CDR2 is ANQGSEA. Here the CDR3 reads CSGTGLSNEQYF. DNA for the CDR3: TGCAGCGGTACGGGGCTCTCCAACGAGCAGTACTTC.

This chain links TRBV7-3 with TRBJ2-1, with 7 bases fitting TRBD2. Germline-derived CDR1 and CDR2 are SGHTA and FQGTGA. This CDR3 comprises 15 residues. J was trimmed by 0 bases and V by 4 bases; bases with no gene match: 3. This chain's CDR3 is CASSSSGGSYNEQFF. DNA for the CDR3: TGTGCCAGCAGCTCTAGCGGAGGCTCCTACAATGAGCAGTTCTTC.

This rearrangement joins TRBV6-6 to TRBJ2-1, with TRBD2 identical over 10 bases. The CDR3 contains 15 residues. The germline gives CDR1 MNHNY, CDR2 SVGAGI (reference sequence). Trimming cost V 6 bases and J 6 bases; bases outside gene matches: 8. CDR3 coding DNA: TGTGCCAGCAGGGTAGCGGGAGGAGCCCTCAATGAGCAGTTCTTC. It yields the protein CASRVAGGALNEQFF.

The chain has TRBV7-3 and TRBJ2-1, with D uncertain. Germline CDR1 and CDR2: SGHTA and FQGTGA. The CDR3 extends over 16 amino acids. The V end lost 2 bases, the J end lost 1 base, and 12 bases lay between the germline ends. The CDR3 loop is CASSLFPGISYNEQFF. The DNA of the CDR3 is TGTGCCAGCAGCTTATTCCCTGGGATATCCTACAATGAGCAGTTCTTC.

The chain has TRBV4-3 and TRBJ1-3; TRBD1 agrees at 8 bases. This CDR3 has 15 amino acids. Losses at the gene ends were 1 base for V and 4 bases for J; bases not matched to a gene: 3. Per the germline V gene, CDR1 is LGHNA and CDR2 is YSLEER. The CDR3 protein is CASSQGWTGGNTIYF. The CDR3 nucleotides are TGCGCCAGCAGCCAAGGTTGGACAGGGGGAAACACCATATATTTT.

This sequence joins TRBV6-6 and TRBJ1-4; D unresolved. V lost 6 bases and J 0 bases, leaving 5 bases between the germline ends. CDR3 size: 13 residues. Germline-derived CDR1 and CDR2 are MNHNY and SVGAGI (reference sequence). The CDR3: CASRRSTNEKLFF. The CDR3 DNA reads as TGTGCCAGCAGGAGATCAACTAATGAAAAACTGTTTTTT.

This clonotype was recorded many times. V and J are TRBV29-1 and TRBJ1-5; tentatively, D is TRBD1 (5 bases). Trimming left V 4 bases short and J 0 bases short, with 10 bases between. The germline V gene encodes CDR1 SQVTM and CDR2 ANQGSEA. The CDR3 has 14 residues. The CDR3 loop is CSVAQGSSNQPQHF. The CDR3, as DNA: TGCAGCGTTGCCCAGGGAAGTAGCAATCAGCCCCAGCATTTT.

CDR3 nucleotide sequence: TGTGCCAGTAGTATACGGAAATCTAGCACAGATACGCAGTATTTT. Translation gives CASSIRKSSTDTQYF. The V and J genes are TRBV19 and TRBJ2-3; the D is unclear. The V gene's germline CDR1 is LNHDA and CDR2 SQIVND (reference sequence). V lost 2 bases, J lost 0 bases, and 9 bases lay in between. The CDR3 is 15 amino acids.

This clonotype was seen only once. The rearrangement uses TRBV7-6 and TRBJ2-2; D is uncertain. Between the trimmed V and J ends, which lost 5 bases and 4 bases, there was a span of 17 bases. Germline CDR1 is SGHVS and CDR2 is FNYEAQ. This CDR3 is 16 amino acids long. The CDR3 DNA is TGTGCCAGCAGCCCCGTGAAGCCTCTGGGCACCGGGGAGCTGTTTTTT. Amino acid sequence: CASSPVKPLGTGELFF.

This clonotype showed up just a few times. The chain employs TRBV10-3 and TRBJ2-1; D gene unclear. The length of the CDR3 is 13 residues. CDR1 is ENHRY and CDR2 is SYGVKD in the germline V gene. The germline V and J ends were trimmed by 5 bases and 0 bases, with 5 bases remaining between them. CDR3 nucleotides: TGTGCCATCAGTCATCGCTCCTACAATGAGCAGTTCTTC. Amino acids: CAISHRSYNEQFF.